The rows below give T cell receptor beta chains drawn from one sample of a study of regulatory T cells in long-lasting Graves disease. TCRdb reanalysed the multiplex PCR reads using MiXCR and keeps one entry per CDR3 protein. Of a few hundred thousand distinct CDR3 sequences detected, approximately 15% appear once; the ten largest clones hold roughly a tenth. Separately, the same data were catalogued under a study of T cells in Graves' hyperthyroidism and ophthalmopathy.

The sample here was peripheral blood mononuclear cells (PBMCs), taken at new diagnosis, from a patient treated with antithyroid drugs. The receptors were sampled from a man in his thirties or forties with Graves disease. Each CDR3 is given with its conserved first and last residue. Fields, in order: J gene, clone size, V gene, D gene, CDR3 DNA, CDR3 protein. The D gene is left open where the match is weak. Clone sizes are shown as once, few, many or a size class.

TRBJ2-1,many,TRBV2,-,TGTGCCAGCAGTGGATCCTACAATGAGCAGTTCTTC,CASSGSYNEQFF
TRBJ1-1,many,TRBV6-1,-,TGTGCCAGCAGTGAGGCGGCTGAAGCTTTCTTT,CASSEAAEAFF
TRBJ2-7,many,TRBV11-2,-,TGTGCCAGCAGCCTACTAGGTCTCTCTTACGAGCAGTACTTC,CASSLLGLSYEQYF
TRBJ1-1,many,TRBV12-3/TRBV12-4,-,TGTGCCAGCACCCATGCAGGGAACACTGAAGCTTTCTTT,CASTHAGNTEAFF
TRBJ1-6,many,TRBV6-5,TRBD1,TGTGCCAGCAGTTTCCGGCCGGGACAGCGGAATTCACCCCTCCACTTT,CASSFRPGQRNSPLHF
TRBJ1-3,few,TRBV29-1,TRBD1,TGCGGCGCCACAGGGGGCTCTGGAAACACCATATATTTT,CGATGGSGNTIYF
TRBJ2-5,many,TRBV2,TRBD1,TGTGCCAGCAGTACCAAAGGGGGCCTAGAGACCCAGTACTTC,CASSTKGGLETQYF
TRBJ2-7,many,TRBV29-1,-,TGCAGCGTGCGGGACCCCTATTACTACGAGCAGTACTTC,CSVRDPYYYEQYF
TRBJ2-7,many,TRBV28,-,TGTGCCAGCAAAGGAACGGGGGCCTACGAGCAGTACTTC,CASKGTGAYEQYF
TRBJ1-5,few,TRBV4-1,-,TGCGCCAGCAGACAACAGCAGGGTGTGCATCAGCCCCAGCATTTT,CASRQQQGVHQPQHF
TRBJ2-7,many,TRBV2,TRBD1,TGTGCCGGACGACAGGGAAGCTACGAGCAGTACTTC,CAGRQGSYEQYF
TRBJ2-1,many,TRBV7-2,TRBD2,TGTGCCAGCAGCTTAGCATCTAGCGGATACAATGAGCAGTTCTTC,CASSLASSGYNEQFF
TRBJ2-7,many,TRBV6-9,-,TGTGCCAGCAGTTACTCCCAGCGCCATGGCTCCTACGAGCAGTACTTC,CASSYSQRHGSYEQYF
TRBJ1-3,many,TRBV7-2,-,TGTGCCAGCAGCTACAGCGGAAACACCATATATTTT,CASSYSGNTIYF